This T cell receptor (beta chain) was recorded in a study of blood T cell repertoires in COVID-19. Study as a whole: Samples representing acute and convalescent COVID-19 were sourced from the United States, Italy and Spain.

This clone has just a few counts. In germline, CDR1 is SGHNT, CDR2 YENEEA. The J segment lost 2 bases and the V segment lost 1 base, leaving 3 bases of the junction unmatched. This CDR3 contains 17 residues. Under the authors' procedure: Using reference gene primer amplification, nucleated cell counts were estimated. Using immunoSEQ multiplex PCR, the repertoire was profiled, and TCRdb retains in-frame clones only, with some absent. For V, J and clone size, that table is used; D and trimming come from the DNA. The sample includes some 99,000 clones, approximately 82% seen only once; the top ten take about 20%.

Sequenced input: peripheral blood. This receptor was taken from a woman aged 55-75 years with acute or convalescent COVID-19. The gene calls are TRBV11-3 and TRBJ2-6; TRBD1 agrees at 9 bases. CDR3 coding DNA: TGTGCCAGCAGCTTAGGGACAGGGGCCCCTGGGGCCAACGTCCTGACTTTC. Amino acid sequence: CASSLGTGAPGANVLTF.